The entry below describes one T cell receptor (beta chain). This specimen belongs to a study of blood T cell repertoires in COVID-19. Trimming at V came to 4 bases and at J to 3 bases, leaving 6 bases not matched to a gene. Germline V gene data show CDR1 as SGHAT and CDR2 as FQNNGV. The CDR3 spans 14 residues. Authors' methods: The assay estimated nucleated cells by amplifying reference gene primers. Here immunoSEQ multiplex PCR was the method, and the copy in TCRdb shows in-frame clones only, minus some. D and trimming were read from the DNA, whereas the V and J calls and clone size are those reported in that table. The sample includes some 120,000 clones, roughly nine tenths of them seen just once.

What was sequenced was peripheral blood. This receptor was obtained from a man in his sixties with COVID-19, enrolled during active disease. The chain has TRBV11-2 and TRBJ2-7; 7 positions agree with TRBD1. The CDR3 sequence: CASSSDRLLYEQYF. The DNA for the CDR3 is TGTGCCAGCAGCTCGGACAGGCTCCTCTACGAGCAGTACTTC.